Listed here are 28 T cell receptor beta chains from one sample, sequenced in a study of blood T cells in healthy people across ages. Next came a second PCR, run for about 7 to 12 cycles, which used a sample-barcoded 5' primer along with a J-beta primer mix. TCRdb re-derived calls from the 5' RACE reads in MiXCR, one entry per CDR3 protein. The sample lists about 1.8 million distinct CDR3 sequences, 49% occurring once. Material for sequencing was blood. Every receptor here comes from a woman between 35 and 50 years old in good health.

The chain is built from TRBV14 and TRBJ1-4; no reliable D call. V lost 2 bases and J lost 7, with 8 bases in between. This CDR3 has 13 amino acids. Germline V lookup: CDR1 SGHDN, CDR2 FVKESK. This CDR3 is CASSQFFREKLFF. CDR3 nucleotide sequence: TGTGCCAGCAGCCAATTTTTCCGTGAAAAACTGTTTTTT.

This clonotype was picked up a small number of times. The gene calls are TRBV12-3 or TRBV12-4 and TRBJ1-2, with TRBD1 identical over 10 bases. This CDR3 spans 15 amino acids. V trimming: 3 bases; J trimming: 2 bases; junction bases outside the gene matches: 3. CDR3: CASSFSTGGNYGYTF. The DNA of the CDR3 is TGTGCCAGCAGTTTCTCGACAGGGGGCAACTATGGCTACACCTTC.

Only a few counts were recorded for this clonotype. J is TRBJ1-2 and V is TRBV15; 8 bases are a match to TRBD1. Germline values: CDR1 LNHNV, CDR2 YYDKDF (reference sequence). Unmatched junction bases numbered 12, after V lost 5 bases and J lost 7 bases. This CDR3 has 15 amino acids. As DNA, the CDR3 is TGTGCCACCAGCGCTCACCAGACAGGGGCGGGTGGCTACACCTTC. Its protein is CATSAHQTGAGGYTF.

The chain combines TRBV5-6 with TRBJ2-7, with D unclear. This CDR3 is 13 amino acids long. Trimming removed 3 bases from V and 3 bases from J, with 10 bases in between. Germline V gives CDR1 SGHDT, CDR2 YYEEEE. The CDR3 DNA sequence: TGTGCCAGCAGCTCCAAGAATCGCTACGAGCAGTACTTC. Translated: CASSSKNRYEQYF.

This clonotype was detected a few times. In nucleotides, the CDR3 is TGTGCCAGCGCTATGACAGGGTTGTACGAGCAGTACTTC. Residues: CASAMTGLYEQYF. V gene TRBV27 combines with J gene TRBJ2-7; 7 positions match TRBD1. The CDR3 covers 13 residues. Germline assignment: CDR1 MNHEY and CDR2 SMNVEV (reference sequence). The V segment lost 8 bases and the J segment 4 bases; nucleotides outside the gene matches: 8.

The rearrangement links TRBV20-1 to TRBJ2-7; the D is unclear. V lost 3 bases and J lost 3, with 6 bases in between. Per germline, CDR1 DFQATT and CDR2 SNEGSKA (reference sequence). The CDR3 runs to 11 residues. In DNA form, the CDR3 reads TGCAGTGCTAGTCGAGTCTACGAGCAGTACTTC. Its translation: CSASRVYEQYF.

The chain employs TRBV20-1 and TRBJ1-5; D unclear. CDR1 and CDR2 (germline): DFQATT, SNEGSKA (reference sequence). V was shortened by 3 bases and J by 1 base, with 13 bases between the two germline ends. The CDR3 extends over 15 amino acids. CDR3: CSARPEARSNQPQHF. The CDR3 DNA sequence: TGCAGTGCTAGGCCCGAGGCACGAAGCAATCAGCCCCAGCATTTT.

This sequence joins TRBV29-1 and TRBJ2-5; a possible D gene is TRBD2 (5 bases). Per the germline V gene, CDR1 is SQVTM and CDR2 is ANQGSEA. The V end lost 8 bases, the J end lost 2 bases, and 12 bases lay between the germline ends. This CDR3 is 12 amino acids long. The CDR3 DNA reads TGCAGCCTCTCCGAGGGTCAAGAGACCCAGTACTTC. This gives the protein CSLSEGQETQYF.

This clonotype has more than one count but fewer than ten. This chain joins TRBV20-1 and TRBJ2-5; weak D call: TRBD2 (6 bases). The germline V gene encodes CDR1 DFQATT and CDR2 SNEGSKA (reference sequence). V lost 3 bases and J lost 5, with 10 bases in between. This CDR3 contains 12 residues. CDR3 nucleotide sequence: TGCAGTGCTAGGGGGGGATCGGAGACCCAGTACTTC. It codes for CSARGGSETQYF.

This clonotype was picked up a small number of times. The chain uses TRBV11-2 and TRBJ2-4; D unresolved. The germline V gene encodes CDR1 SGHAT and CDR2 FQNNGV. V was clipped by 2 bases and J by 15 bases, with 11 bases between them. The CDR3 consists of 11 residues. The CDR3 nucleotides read TGTGCCAGCAGCTTATTTGGGGATTGGTACTTC. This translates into CASSLFGDWYF.

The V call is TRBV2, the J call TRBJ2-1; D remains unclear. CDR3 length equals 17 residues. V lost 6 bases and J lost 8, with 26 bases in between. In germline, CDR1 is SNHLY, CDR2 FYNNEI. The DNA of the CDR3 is TGTGCCAGCAGCTCCCGATACGCGGCGTCCCGGAGTGATGAGCAGTTCTTC. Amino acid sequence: CASSSRYAASRSDEQFF. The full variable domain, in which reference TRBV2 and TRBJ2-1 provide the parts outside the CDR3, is EPEVTQTPSHQVTQMGQEVILRCVPISNHLYFYWYRQILGQKVEFLVSFYNNEISEKSEIFDDQFSVERPDGSNFTLKIRSTKLEDSAMYFCASSSRYAASRSDEQFFGPGTRLTVL.

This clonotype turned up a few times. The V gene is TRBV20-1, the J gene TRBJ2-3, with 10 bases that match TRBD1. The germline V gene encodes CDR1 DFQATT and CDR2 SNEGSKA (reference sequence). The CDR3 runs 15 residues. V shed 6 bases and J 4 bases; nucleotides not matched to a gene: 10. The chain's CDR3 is CSAIRDRGFSDTQYF. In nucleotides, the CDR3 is TGCAGTGCGATCCGGGACAGGGGATTTTCAGATACGCAGTATTTT.

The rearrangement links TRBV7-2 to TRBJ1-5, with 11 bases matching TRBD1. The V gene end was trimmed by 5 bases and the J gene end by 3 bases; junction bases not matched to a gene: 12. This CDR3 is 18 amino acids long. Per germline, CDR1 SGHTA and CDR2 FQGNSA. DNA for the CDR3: TGTGCCAGCAGCCCTCCGGGACAGGGGGAGGAAAACAATCAGCCCCAGCATTTT. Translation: CASSPPGQGEENNQPQHF.

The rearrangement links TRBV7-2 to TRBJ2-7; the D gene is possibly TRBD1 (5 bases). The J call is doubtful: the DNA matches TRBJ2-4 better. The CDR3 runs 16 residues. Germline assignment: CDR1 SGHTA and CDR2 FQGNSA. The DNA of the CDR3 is TGTGCCAGCAGCCCCGGATGGGGCATGGACAAAAACATTCAGTACTTC. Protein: CASSPGWGMDKNIQYF.

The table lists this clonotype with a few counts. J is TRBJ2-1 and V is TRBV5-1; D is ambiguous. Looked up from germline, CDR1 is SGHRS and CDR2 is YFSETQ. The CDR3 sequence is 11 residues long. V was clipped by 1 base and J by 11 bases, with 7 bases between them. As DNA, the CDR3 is TGCGCCAGCAGCTTGCTGGACCAGCAGTTCTTC. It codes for CASSLLDQQFF.

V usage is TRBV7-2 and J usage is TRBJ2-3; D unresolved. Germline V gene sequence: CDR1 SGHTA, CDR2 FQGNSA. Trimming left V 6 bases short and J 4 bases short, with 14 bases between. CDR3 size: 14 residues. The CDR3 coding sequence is TGTGCCAGCAGGGCCGGGCGACCGGCAGATACGCAGTATTTT. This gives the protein CASRAGRPADTQYF. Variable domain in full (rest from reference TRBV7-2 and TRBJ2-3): GAGVSQSPSNKVTEKGKDVELRCDPISGHTALYWYRQSLGQGLEFLIYFQGNSAPDKSGLPSDRFSAERTGGSVSTLTIQRTQQEDSAVYLCASRAGRPADTQYFGPGTRLTVL.

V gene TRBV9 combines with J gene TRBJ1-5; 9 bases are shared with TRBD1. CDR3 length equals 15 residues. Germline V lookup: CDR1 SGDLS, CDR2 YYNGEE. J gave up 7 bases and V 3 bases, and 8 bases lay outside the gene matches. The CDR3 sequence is CASSGGPGTGQPQHF. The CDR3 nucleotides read TGTGCCAGCAGCGGAGGTCCCGGGACAGGGCAGCCCCAGCATTTT.

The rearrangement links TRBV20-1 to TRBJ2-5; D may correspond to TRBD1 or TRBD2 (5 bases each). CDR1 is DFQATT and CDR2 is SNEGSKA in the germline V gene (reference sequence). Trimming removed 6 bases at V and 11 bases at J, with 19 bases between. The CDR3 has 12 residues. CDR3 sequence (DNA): TGCAGTGCCACGGGGCTACCCCGAGAGCAGTACTTC. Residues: CSATGLPREQYF.

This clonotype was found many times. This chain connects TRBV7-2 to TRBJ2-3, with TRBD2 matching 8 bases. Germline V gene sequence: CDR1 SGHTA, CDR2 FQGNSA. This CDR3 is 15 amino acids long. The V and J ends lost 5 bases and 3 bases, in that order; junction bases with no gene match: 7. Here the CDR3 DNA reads TGTGCCAGCAGCCCCCGGGGGGGCCGTACAGATACGCAGTATTTT. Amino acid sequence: CASSPRGGRTDTQYF.

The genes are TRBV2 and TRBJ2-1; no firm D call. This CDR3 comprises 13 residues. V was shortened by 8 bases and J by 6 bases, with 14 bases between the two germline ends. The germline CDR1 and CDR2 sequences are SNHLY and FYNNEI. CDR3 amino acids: CASPDRRGNEQFF. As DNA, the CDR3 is TGTGCCAGCCCTGACCGACGCGGCAATGAGCAGTTCTTC.

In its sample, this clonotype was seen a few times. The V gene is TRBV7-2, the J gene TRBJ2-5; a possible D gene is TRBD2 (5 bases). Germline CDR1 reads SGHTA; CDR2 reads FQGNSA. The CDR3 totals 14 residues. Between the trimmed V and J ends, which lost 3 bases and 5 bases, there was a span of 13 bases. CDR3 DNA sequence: TGTGCCAGCAGCTTCCCCGGGATCAGGGAGACCCAGTACTTC. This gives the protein CASSFPGIRETQYF.

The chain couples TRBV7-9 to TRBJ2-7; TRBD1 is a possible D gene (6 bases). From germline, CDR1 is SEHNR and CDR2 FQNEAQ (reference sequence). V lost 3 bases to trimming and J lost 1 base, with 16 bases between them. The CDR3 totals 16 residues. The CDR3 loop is CASSFPPQGISYEQYF. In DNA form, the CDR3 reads TGTGCCAGCAGCTTTCCCCCACAGGGCATATCCTACGAGCAGTACTTC.

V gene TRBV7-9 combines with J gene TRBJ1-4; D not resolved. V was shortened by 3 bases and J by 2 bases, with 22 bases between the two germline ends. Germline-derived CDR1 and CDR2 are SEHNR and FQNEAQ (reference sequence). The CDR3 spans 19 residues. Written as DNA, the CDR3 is TGTGCCAGCAGCTTTCCCAAACCCCTATCAGAGACGACTAATGAAAAACTGTTTTTT. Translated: CASSFPKPLSETTNEKLFF.

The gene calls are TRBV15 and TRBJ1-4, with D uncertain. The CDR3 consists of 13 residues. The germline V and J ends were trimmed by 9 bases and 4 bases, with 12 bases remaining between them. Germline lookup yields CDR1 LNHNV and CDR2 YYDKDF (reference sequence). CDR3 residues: CATGTGYNEKLFF. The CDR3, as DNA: TGTGCCACTGGCACGGGATATAATGAAAAACTGTTTTTT.

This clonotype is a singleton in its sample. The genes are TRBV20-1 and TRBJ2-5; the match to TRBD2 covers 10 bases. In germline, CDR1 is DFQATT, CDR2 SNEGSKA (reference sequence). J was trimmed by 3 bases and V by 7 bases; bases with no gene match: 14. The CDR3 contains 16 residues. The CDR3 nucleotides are TGCAGTGGGATGATTAGCGGGGGGTTGCCTAAAGAGACCCAGTACTTC. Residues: CSGMISGGLPKETQYF.

The CDR3 here is CSVAGSGIEQYF. The CDR3 coding sequence is TGCAGCGTGGCGGGGTCGGGGATCGAGCAGTACTTC. The chain employs TRBV29-1 and TRBJ2-5, with D maybe TRBD2 (6 bases). The DNA matches TRBJ2-7 better at its end, which makes the J call doubtful. This CDR3 has 12 amino acids. The germline V gene has CDR1 SQVTM and CDR2 ANQGSEA.

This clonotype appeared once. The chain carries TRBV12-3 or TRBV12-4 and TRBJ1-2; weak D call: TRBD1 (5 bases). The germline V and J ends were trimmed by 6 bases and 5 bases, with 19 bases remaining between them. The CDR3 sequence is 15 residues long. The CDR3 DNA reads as TGTGCCAGCAGCACCACCGGACGGGGGGAATATGGCTACACCTTC. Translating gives CASSTTGRGEYGYTF.

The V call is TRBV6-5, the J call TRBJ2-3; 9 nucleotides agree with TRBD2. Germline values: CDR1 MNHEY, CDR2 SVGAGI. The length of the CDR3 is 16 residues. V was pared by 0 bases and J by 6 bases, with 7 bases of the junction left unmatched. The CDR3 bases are TGTGCCAGCAGTTACTCCGCGGGGGGGCCGGCGGATACGCAGTATTTT. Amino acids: CASSYSAGGPADTQYF.